A selection of T cell receptor beta chains follows, all from one sample in a study of shared clonotypes between healthy human individuals. The table came from immunoSEQ multiplex PCR; TCRdb's copy has only in-frame clones and leaves some out. The profile covers nearly 600,000 clones, with 95% appearing a single time and 0.095% to 0.12% taken by the ten largest. Sequencing used naive CD8+ T cells sorted from blood. Source of these receptors: a woman in her thirties in good health. CDR3s include the opening cysteine and the closing phenylalanine or tryptophan. D genes are given only for firm matches. Part of the rows lack a size; the others show once, few, many or a class for expanded clones.

CDR3 DNA: TGTGCCAGCGGCCACCTGGGTGTGCGGTACTACGAGCAGTACTTC; CDR3 protein: CASGHLGVRYYEQYF; D gene: NA; clone size: NA; V gene: TRBV27; J gene: TRBJ2-7
CDR3 DNA: TGCGCCAGCAGCTGGGGGACCCCGGGAAGGGGATACGAGCAGTACTTC; CDR3 protein: CASSWGTPGRGYEQYF; D gene: NA; clone size: NA; V gene: TRBV5-1; J gene: TRBJ2-7
CDR3 DNA: TGTGCCAGCAGTGCTCCGGGGTTGTTCACAGATACGCAGTATTTT; CDR3 protein: CASSAPGLFTDTQYF; D gene: NA; clone size: once; V gene: TRBV6-6; J gene: TRBJ2-3
CDR3 DNA: TGTGCCAGCAGATCACCCAGCGGGAGGGTTCTGGAGACCCAGTACTTC; CDR3 protein: CASRSPSGRVLETQYF; D gene: TRBD2; clone size: NA; V gene: TRBV28; J gene: TRBJ2-5
CDR3 DNA: TGTGCCAGCCACCCCCCCGGGGCCCCCGGACAGCCCCAGCATTTT; CDR3 protein: CASHPPGAPGQPQHF; D gene: NA; clone size: NA; V gene: TRBV2; J gene: TRBJ1-5
CDR3 DNA: TGTGCCAGCAGTCCCTCGCCTCAGGGATTCTGGCCGTTTTTT; CDR3 protein: CASSPSPQGFWPFF; D gene: NA; clone size: NA; V gene: TRBV28; J gene: TRBJ1-4
CDR3 DNA: TGTGCCAGCAGTCCTGGGACAGGGGGTAATCAGCCCCAGCATTTT; CDR3 protein: CASSPGTGGNQPQHF; D gene: TRBD1; clone size: NA; V gene: TRBV27; J gene: TRBJ1-5
CDR3 DNA: TGTGCCAGCAGCTTAGGACAGCCCTTTTATGGCTACACCTTC; CDR3 protein: CASSLGQPFYGYTF; D gene: NA; clone size: NA; V gene: TRBV7-9; J gene: TRBJ1-2
CDR3 DNA: TGCAGCCAGGAGCAAGACAATGAGCAGTTCTTC; CDR3 protein: CSQEQDNEQFF; D gene: NA; clone size: NA; V gene: TRBV29-1; J gene: TRBJ2-1
CDR3 DNA: TGCGCCACCAAACTAGAAAGTGGTGAGCAGTTCTTC; CDR3 protein: CATKLESGEQFF; D gene: NA; clone size: NA; V gene: TRBV10-2; J gene: TRBJ2-1
CDR3 DNA: TGCAGCGTTGAAGTGGCGCTCTTAGCGGGAGGGGAGGACTACAATGAGCAGTTCTTC; CDR3 protein: CSVEVALLAGGEDYNEQFF; D gene: TRBD2; clone size: NA; V gene: TRBV29-1; J gene: TRBJ2-1
CDR3 DNA: TGTGCCAGCAGTACAGGACTAGCGGAGCAGTTCTTC; CDR3 protein: CASSTGLAEQFF; D gene: TRBD2; clone size: NA; V gene: TRBV27; J gene: TRBJ2-1
CDR3 DNA: TGTGCCAGCAGTCCCCCCGGGACAGGGGGGAACGAGCAGTACTTC; CDR3 protein: CASSPPGTGGNEQYF; D gene: TRBD1; clone size: NA; V gene: TRBV27; J gene: TRBJ2-7
CDR3 DNA: TGTGCCAGCAGCGCTCAACAGGGTGAAGACACTGAAGCTTTCTTT; CDR3 protein: CASSAQQGEDTEAFF; D gene: NA; clone size: NA; V gene: TRBV9; J gene: TRBJ1-1
CDR3 DNA: TGTGCTAGTGGGTGGGACACCGGCTACGAGCAGTACTTC; CDR3 protein: CASGWDTGYEQYF; D gene: NA; clone size: NA; V gene: TRBV12-5; J gene: TRBJ2-7
CDR3 DNA: TGTGCCAGCAGCTCCTCAAACAGGGGTTCAGGAAACACCATATATTTT; CDR3 protein: CASSSSNRGSGNTIYF; D gene: TRBD1; clone size: NA; V gene: TRBV7-9; J gene: TRBJ1-3
CDR3 DNA: TGTGCCAGCAGTTTCCGGACCCTATTGGGCTCCTACGAGCAGTACTTC; CDR3 protein: CASSFRTLLGSYEQYF; D gene: NA; clone size: NA; V gene: TRBV27; J gene: TRBJ2-7
CDR3 DNA: TGTGCCAGTGACGGAGATTTTTCCTATGGCTACACCTTC; CDR3 protein: CASDGDFSYGYTF; D gene: NA; clone size: NA; V gene: TRBV19; J gene: TRBJ1-2
CDR3 DNA: TGCAGTGCTAGTTTCGGGGTTGAAGCTTTCTTT; CDR3 protein: CSASFGVEAFF; D gene: NA; clone size: few; V gene: TRBV20-1; J gene: TRBJ1-1
CDR3 DNA: TGTGCCAGTAGTATAGGGTCTGGGGCCAACGTCCTGACTTTC; CDR3 protein: CASSIGSGANVLTF; D gene: NA; clone size: NA; V gene: TRBV19; J gene: TRBJ2-6
CDR3 DNA: TGCGCCAGCAGCCACGGAGGGGGTGAAAAACTGTTTTTT; CDR3 protein: CASSHGGGEKLFF; D gene: NA; clone size: few; V gene: TRBV4-1; J gene: TRBJ1-4
CDR3 DNA: TGTGCCAGCAATCGGAGAGGGGGCTATGGAAACACTGAAGCTTTCTTT; CDR3 protein: CASNRRGGYGNTEAFF; D gene: TRBD1; clone size: NA; V gene: TRBV6-4; J gene: TRBJ1-1
CDR3 DNA: TGTGCCAGCAGCTTGATCCACAGGGGAGGAACCTACGAGCAGTACTTC; CDR3 protein: CASSLIHRGGTYEQYF; D gene: NA; clone size: NA; V gene: TRBV5-6; J gene: TRBJ2-7
CDR3 DNA: TGTGCCAGCAGCCGGACTAGCGGGAGGGCCGAGGAGCAGTACTTC; CDR3 protein: CASSRTSGRAEEQYF; D gene: TRBD2; clone size: once; V gene: TRBV5-8; J gene: TRBJ2-7
CDR3 DNA: TGTGCCAGCAGTCCCCCGGGGTCCCACGAGCAGTACTTC; CDR3 protein: CASSPPGSHEQYF; D gene: NA; clone size: NA; V gene: TRBV2; J gene: TRBJ2-7
CDR3 DNA: TGTGCCAGCAGTACAACTGGGGGACGGCAAGAGACCCAGTACTTC; CDR3 protein: CASSTTGGRQETQYF; D gene: NA; clone size: NA; V gene: TRBV28; J gene: TRBJ2-5
CDR3 DNA: TGTGCCAGCAGTTACTCCGAGGGAGGTATCTCTCCTGAAGCTTTCTTT; CDR3 protein: CASSYSEGGISPEAFF; D gene: NA; clone size: NA; V gene: TRBV6-5; J gene: TRBJ1-1
CDR3 DNA: TGTGCCAGCAGCAATAGCAGCTTAGTCGGGACATTCTCTGGAAACACCATATATTTT; CDR3 protein: CASSNSSLVGTFSGNTIYF; D gene: NA; clone size: NA; V gene: TRBV7-9; J gene: TRBJ1-3
CDR3 DNA: TGTGCCAGCAGCTTTGGGGGAATGAACACTGAAGCTTTCTTT; CDR3 protein: CASSFGGMNTEAFF; D gene: NA; clone size: NA; V gene: TRBV5-6; J gene: TRBJ1-1
CDR3 DNA: TGCGCCAGCAGAGCGGAGGGACACGCGCCAGCTTTCTTT; CDR3 protein: CASRAEGHAPAFF; D gene: NA; clone size: few; V gene: TRBV4-1; J gene: TRBJ1-1
CDR3 DNA: TGTGCCAGCAGACCCCCAGGCGGACCCAACGTGGTTGAGCAGTTCTTC; CDR3 protein: CASRPPGGPNVVEQFF; D gene: NA; clone size: NA; V gene: TRBV11-2; J gene: TRBJ2-1
CDR3 DNA: TGTGCCAGCGCCGGGACCTCAAACACCGGGGAGCTGTTTTTT; CDR3 protein: CASAGTSNTGELFF; D gene: NA; clone size: NA; V gene: TRBV5-6; J gene: TRBJ2-2
CDR3 DNA: TGTGCCAGCAGTTCGACTCCCCAGGGCTACACCTTC; CDR3 protein: CASSSTPQGYTF; D gene: NA; clone size: once; V gene: TRBV6-5; J gene: TRBJ1-2
CDR3 DNA: TGTGCCAGCTCCGCAGGGGGGGCCTCTGAGCAGTTCTTC; CDR3 protein: CASSAGGASEQFF; D gene: NA; clone size: NA; V gene: TRBV28; J gene: TRBJ2-1
CDR3 DNA: TGTGCCAGCAGGGCTAGCGGGAGTAACTACGAGCAGTACTTC; CDR3 protein: CASRASGSNYEQYF; D gene: TRBD2; clone size: once; V gene: TRBV28; J gene: TRBJ2-7
CDR3 DNA: TGTGCCAGCAGTTTTACAGGAGCTAACTATGGCTACACCTTC; CDR3 protein: CASSFTGANYGYTF; D gene: NA; clone size: once; V gene: TRBV27; J gene: TRBJ1-2
CDR3 DNA: TGTGCCAGCAGCGTAAGTGGGGGTCAGCCCCAGCATTTT; CDR3 protein: CASSVSGGQPQHF; D gene: NA; clone size: NA; V gene: TRBV9; J gene: TRBJ1-5
CDR3 DNA: TGTGCCAGCAGTGAAGACGTCAGGATCTTCGGCAATCAGCCCCAGCATTTT; CDR3 protein: CASSEDVRIFGNQPQHF; D gene: NA; clone size: NA; V gene: TRBV2; J gene: TRBJ1-5
CDR3 DNA: TGCGCCAGCAGCTTGGCTTACAATGAGCAGTTCTTC; CDR3 protein: CASSLAYNEQFF; D gene: NA; clone size: NA; V gene: TRBV5-1; J gene: TRBJ2-1
CDR3 DNA: TGTGCCAGCAGTGACGGGCCGGAACAAAGTCGGGCCAACGTCCTGACTTTC; CDR3 protein: CASSDGPEQSRANVLTF; D gene: NA; clone size: few; V gene: TRBV6-1; J gene: TRBJ2-6